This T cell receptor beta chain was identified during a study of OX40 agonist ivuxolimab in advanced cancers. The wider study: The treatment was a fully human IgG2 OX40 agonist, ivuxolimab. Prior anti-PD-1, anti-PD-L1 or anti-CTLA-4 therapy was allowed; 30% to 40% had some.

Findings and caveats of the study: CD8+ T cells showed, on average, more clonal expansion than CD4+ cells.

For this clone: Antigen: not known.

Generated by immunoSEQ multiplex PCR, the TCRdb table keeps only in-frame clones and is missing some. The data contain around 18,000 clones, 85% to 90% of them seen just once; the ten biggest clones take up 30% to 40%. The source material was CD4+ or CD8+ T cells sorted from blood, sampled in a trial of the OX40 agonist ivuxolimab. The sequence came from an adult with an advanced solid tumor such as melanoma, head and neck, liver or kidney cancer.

The CDR3 here is CASSPPGQGKEKLFF. The CDR3 DNA reads as TGCGCCAGCAGTCCTCCGGGACAGGGTAAAGAAAAACTGTTTTTT. The V and J genes are TRBV10-2 and TRBJ1-4; 9 bases line up with TRBD1. The CDR3 is 15 amino acids. V lost 5 bases to trimming and J lost 8 bases; unmatched junction nucleotides: 9. Germline V gives CDR1 WSHSY, CDR2 SAAADI.